This TCR beta chain was sequenced during a study of CD8+CD57+ T cells in acquired aplastic anemia. In the study overall: The DNA of sorted CD4+ and CD8+ cells averaged around 3.2 ug.

Unmatched junction bases numbered 4, after V lost 2 bases and J lost 4 bases. This CDR3 region has 15 residues. Germline V gene sequence: CDR1 SGHDT, CDR2 YYEEEE. Only patients with CD8+CD57+ cell expansion on flow cytometry were chosen for sequencing. CDR3 and TCR beta VDJ profiling relied on genomic DNA as the template. One entry per CDR3 protein results from TCRdb running MiXCR on the reads. The top ten clones hold under 1.2% of a sample with 150,000 to 200,000 distinct CDR3 sequences, around 48% of them seen once. This clonotype was recorded at least ten times. The chain employs TRBV5-6 and TRBJ2-3; 10 bases agree with TRBD1. The sample taken for sequencing was sorted CD4+, CD8+, or CD8+CD57+ T cells (not recorded which) from PBMCs. The TCR comes from a human donor with aplastic anemia. In DNA form, the CDR3 reads TGTGCCAGCAGCTTTGGTGGGACAGGGGCAGATACGCAGTATTTT. It codes for CASSFGGTGADTQYF.